The entry that follows covers one TCR beta chain sequence. This clonotype has a count of ten or more. Its antigen is not yet known. Base qualities are missing; no much larger clone stands one base away. The sample is drawn from a study of T cells in Graves' hyperthyroidism and ophthalmopathy (dated by TCRdb to about 2019). Concerning the study at large: Peripheral blood samples were taken at initial diagnosis, before any treatment was given. TCR V-J signatures able to tell the groups apart were searched for in a discovery cohort of approximately 95 patients, of whom more than 40 had Graves' ophthalmopathy and roughly 58 had stable Graves' hyperthyroidism. Prospective prediction of ophthalmopathy was tested in an independent validation cohort consisting of some 19 hyperthyroidism patients and approximately 16 patients who later progressed to ophthalmopathy. The approximately 100 discovery patients were randomly divided into training and test sets at a 7:3 ratio. Thyroid tissue and blood T-cell repertoires from six Graves' hyperthyroidism patients were also compared in the study. After sampling, hyperthyroidism patients received methimazole starting at 30 mg daily, and ophthalmopathy patients received high-dose intravenous methylprednisolone. The paper describes TCR Vbeta CDR3 sequencing of 140 or so peripheral blood samples, made up of fewer than 50 ophthalmopathy patients, around 73 hyperthyroidism patients and 17 progressor patients. The study at large found these results: In validation, progression to ophthalmopathy was predicted by the model with about 70% sensitivity and nearly 75% specificity, a median of 6.5 months before onset. No statistical method was used to set the sample size in advance, and investigators knew the group allocation. Blood samples also contained most of the expanded thyroid clonotypes (frequency above 0.001), which suggests that blood repertoires may reflect thyroid immune responses. In cross-validation, a model built on a 13 V-J signature told ophthalmopathy apart from stable hyperthyroidism with roughly 87% sensitivity and around 84% specificity, and in testing the same model reached 80%/75%.

Relative to germline, V is 2 bases shorter and J is 5 bases shorter, with 13 bases between their ends. According to the germline V gene, CDR1 reads SGHAT and CDR2 reads FQNNGV. The CDR3 runs 15 residues from the cysteine to the phenylalanine. The retained sequence is limited to the CDR3, 45 bases, with the frame set at the first base. Moderately to severely active disease, a Clinical Activity Score of at least 3, a NOSPECS grade of at least 4, and a duration under 3 months were present in ophthalmopathy patients. Exclusion was applied to patients with uncontrolled infections, other autoimmune diseases, pregnancy or lactation. Clinical symptoms, serum thyroxine and TRAb, thyroid ultrasound, and orbital computed tomography formed the basis for the diagnoses. PBMCs were isolated from approximately 10 ml of fresh peripheral blood by Ficoll-Paque density gradient centrifugation. Total RNA was extracted with Trizol reagent, and quality was checked on an Agilent 2100 Bioanalyzer.

Amplification of TCR beta CDR3 regions was carried out from RNA transcripts. A first-round RT-PCR of the TCR CDR3 used the HTBI primer set with the Qiagen OneStep RT-PCR kit. A second multiplex PCR round built the libraries, followed by size selection and purification. Libraries were sequenced paired-end with 100 bp reads on an Illumina HiSeq2000. Processing in the source paper ran as follows. SOAPnuke was used to process the raw data, with reads discarded if the reads contained adapters or uncalled bases, had a mean Phred below 15, or lacked an exact constant-primer or identifier match. High-quality paired reads were merged with COPE v1.2.5, and unique nucleotide sequences were defined as clonotypes. MiTCR v1.1 was used to align the clonotypes against IMGT TRBV, TRBD and TRBJ reference segments. Analysis was restricted to V-J combinations with a frequency above 0.0001, which covered 99.2% of repertoires. A TCS score was defined as the ratio between F50 (clonal expansion) and ExV (chaos), using BLOSUM62-based TCRdist between CDR3 peptides within each V-J. Welch's t-statistics and random forest reduced 514 V-J features to about 13, which were used in a naive Bayes classifier (R e1071). TCRdb reprocessed the public reads (quality trimming at Q25 with fastp, clone calling with MiXCR) and kept in-frame beta chains. Identical CDR3 proteins give one entry, which carries the most common genes and DNA. The V and J calls shown here were made by TCRdb, not taken from the authors' results. For this sample the table gives hundreds of thousands of distinct CDR3 sequences, of which over 12% were detected only once. The ten largest clonotypes hold about 13% of the sample.

The sample taken for sequencing was blood. The chain is encoded by TRBV11-2 joined to TRBJ2-1; TRBD2 is a weak D gene call, 6 bases matching. This TCR derives from a man between 18 and 29 years old with Graves' ophthalmopathy. The bases read TGTGCCAGCAGCTTATTGTGGGGGGTGGACAATGAGCAGTTCTTC. Translated, it reads CASSLLWGVDNEQFF.